One sample yielded the 26 T cell receptor beta chains listed below, sequenced in a study of blood T cell repertoires in COVID-19. Sequencing was performed with immunoSEQ multiplex PCR; in TCRdb, only in-frame clones are kept and a portion is missing. The table lists about 150,000 clones, 78% of them singletons. Sequencing input: peripheral blood. Receptors were obtained from a woman older than 75 with acute or convalescent COVID-19.

CDR3 region: CASSFASGHEQYF. CDR3 bases: TGTGCCAGCAGTTTTGCGTCAGGCCACGAGCAGTACTTC. The chain couples TRBV12-3 or TRBV12-4 to TRBJ2-7, with no clear D. This CDR3 has 13 residues. V shed 3 bases and J shed 5 bases, with 11 bases lying between them.

A few counts support this clone. V gene TRBV19 combines with J gene TRBJ1-5, with a tentative D call TRBD1 (5 bases). Germline CDR1 reads LNHDA; CDR2 reads SQIVND (reference sequence). The length of the CDR3 is 16 residues. Deletions cut 7 bases from V and 7 bases from J, with 23 bases between. The DNA of the CDR3 is TGTGCCAGTACCCTAAACGGTGGACAACGGGGGCAGCCCCAGCATTTT. It encodes CASTLNGGQRGQPQHF.

The rearrangement uses TRBV7-8 and TRBJ1-5, with D tentatively TRBD1 (5 bases). V was shortened by 5 bases and J by 4 bases, with 24 bases between the two germline ends. This CDR3 has 18 residues. The germline CDR1 and CDR2 sequences are SGHVS and FQNEAQ. The CDR3 is CASSRGASADVLNQPQHF. In DNA form, the CDR3 reads TGTGCCAGCAGCCGAGGGGCGTCAGCGGACGTTCTTAATCAGCCCCAGCATTTT.

This clone was detected only a few times. The same CDR3 is also encoded by other DNA sequences in this sample. The chain carries TRBV7-2 and TRBJ1-5; D uncertain. Trimming removed 2 bases at V and 5 bases at J, with 7 bases between. This CDR3 is 13 amino acids long. CDR1 is SGHTA, CDR2 FQGNSA, per germline. CDR3 region: CASSLTRDQPQHF. The DNA of the CDR3 is TGTGCCAGCAGCTTAACCCGGGATCAGCCCCAGCATTTT.

This clone was seen more than once but under ten times. The chain couples TRBV3-1 (or the pseudogene TRBV3-2) to TRBJ2-1; D not resolved. The germline CDR1 and CDR2 sequences are LGHDT and YNNKEL (reference sequence). The V and J ends lost 1 base and 10 bases respectively, with 11 bases between them. The CDR3 runs to 13 residues. The CDR3 DNA reads as TGTGCCAGCAGCCAAGCTCATATCGGGGAGCAGTTCTTC. This gives the protein CASSQAHIGEQFF.

This clone was found a few times. The CDR3 coding sequence is TGCGCCAGCAGCGTTGAACAGGGAAGAGGCCAAGAGACCCAGTACTTC. Translation: CASSVEQGRGQETQYF. The V and J genes are TRBV5-1 and TRBJ2-5; tentatively, D is TRBD1 (6 bases). Trimming cost V 4 bases and J 1 base, with 17 bases left between them. Germline V lookup: CDR1 SGHRS, CDR2 YFSETQ. The CDR3 loop spans 16 amino acids.

This chain joins TRBV5-6 and TRBJ2-2; 8 bases align to TRBD1. The junction had 4 bases not matched to a gene; V was cut back by 0 bases and J by 3 bases. Per germline, CDR1 SGHDT and CDR2 YYEEEE. This CDR3 comprises 16 residues. The CDR3 loop reads CASSLVVTGDTGELFF. The CDR3 region has the DNA TGTGCCAGCAGCTTGGTAGTGACAGGGGACACCGGGGAGCTGTTTTTT.

The chain recombines TRBV5-1 with TRBJ2-1, with D tentatively TRBD2 (6 bases). The V gene lost 0 bases and the J gene lost 7 bases, with 14 bases spanning the gap. Germline CDR1 is SGHRS and CDR2 is YFSETQ. This CDR3 contains 15 residues. The CDR3 loop is CASSLEGSGLNEQFF. The CDR3 DNA sequence: TGCGCCAGCAGCTTGGAAGGTAGCGGCTTAAATGAGCAGTTCTTC.

V gene TRBV19 combines with J gene TRBJ1-2; 12 bases line up with TRBD1. The germline V gene has CDR1 LNHDA and CDR2 SQIVND (reference sequence). The CDR3 sequence is 15 residues long. Germline trimming cut 5 bases from V and 3 bases from J; bases unmatched to any gene: 4. The DNA for the CDR3 is TGTGCCAGTAGTTTCGGGACAGGGGGCTACTATGGCTACACCTTC. This codes for CASSFGTGGYYGYTF.

The chain employs TRBV3-1 (or the pseudogene TRBV3-2) and TRBJ1-1; D not certain. The CDR3 extends over 15 amino acids. V shed 1 base and J shed 1 base, with 10 bases lying between them. Germline V gene sequence: CDR1 LGHDT, CDR2 YNNKEL (reference sequence). The CDR3 DNA sequence: TGTGCCAGCAGCCAAGTGGGGAGGGCGAACACTGAAGCTTTCTTT. It translates to CASSQVGRANTEAFF.

J is TRBJ1-6 and V is TRBV28, with D possibly being TRBD1 (5 bases). V lost 9 bases and J 4 bases, leaving 10 bases between the germline ends. The CDR3 extends over 13 amino acids. CDR1 is MDHEN, CDR2 SYDVKM, per germline. CDR3 amino acids: CASKGQYNSPLHF. The CDR3 coding sequence is TGTGCCAGTAAGGGGCAATATAATTCACCCCTCCACTTT.

The chain combines TRBV19 with TRBJ2-5; the D gene is possibly TRBD1 (6 bases). Germline assignment: CDR1 LNHDA and CDR2 SQIVND (reference sequence). V lost 1 base and J lost 1, with 22 bases in between. The CDR3 totals 19 residues. CDR3 residues: CASSIVGTTFHGGQETQYF. The CDR3 coding sequence is TGTGCCAGTAGTATAGTCGGGACAACGTTCCACGGCGGCCAAGAGACCCAGTACTTC. Using reference TRBV19 and TRBJ2-5 for the parts outside the CDR3, the full variable domain is DGGITQSPKYLFRKEGQNVTLSCEQNLNHDAMYWYRQDPGQGLRLIYYSQIVNDFQKGDIAEGYSVSREKKESFPLTVTSAQKNPTAFYLCASSIVGTTFHGGQETQYFGPGTRLLVL.

This rearrangement joins TRBV3-1 (or the pseudogene TRBV3-2) to TRBJ2-7, with 13 nucleotides matching TRBD2. CDR3 length: 14 residues. Germline CDR1 is LGHDT and CDR2 is YNNKEL (reference sequence). V lost 5 bases to trimming and J lost 6 bases; unmatched junction nucleotides: 4. The CDR3 DNA reads TGTGCCAGCAGCTTCCGGACTAGCGGGAGCGAGCAGTACTTC. This translates into CASSFRTSGSEQYF.

V and J are TRBV6-1 and TRBJ2-7; 8 nucleotides align to TRBD2. Trimming removed 0 bases from V and 4 bases from J; junction bases left unmatched: 11. Germline V gene lookup returns CDR1 MNHNS and CDR2 SASEGT. The CDR3 has 17 amino acids. CDR3 protein: CASSEARRLALPYEQYF. In nucleotides, the CDR3 is TGTGCCAGCAGTGAAGCGAGGAGACTAGCGCTACCTTACGAGCAGTACTTC.

The chain is built from TRBV7-9 and TRBJ2-1, with 7 bases that match TRBD2. The V and J ends lost 4 bases and 6 bases, in that order; junction bases with no gene match: 3. Germline lookup yields CDR1 SEHNR and CDR2 FQNEAQ (reference sequence). The CDR3 spans 13 residues. The CDR3 sequence: CASSSGGSNEQFF. DNA of the CDR3: TGTGCCAGCAGCTCGGGGGGTAGCAATGAGCAGTTCTTC.

This chain joins TRBV7-9 and TRBJ2-3; 15 bases are shared with TRBD2. J gave up 6 bases and V 5 bases, and 6 bases lay outside the gene matches. CDR1 is SEHNR and CDR2 is FQNEAQ in the germline V gene (reference sequence). This CDR3 contains 16 residues. Written as DNA, the CDR3 is TGTGCCAGCAGCCTTACCGGACTAGCGGGAGGGGATACGCAGTATTTT. The encoded protein is CASSLTGLAGGDTQYF.

The chain links TRBV3-1 (or the pseudogene TRBV3-2) to TRBJ2-5; D possibly corresponds to TRBD2 (6 bases). V lost 1 base, J lost 5 bases, and 17 bases lay in between. The CDR3 is 16 amino acids. CDR1 and CDR2 (germline): LGHDT, YNNKEL (reference sequence). For the CDR3, the DNA is TGTGCCAGCAGCCAAGCTACAGCAGGAGGGTCGGAGACCCAGTACTTC. Translated, it gives CASSQATAGGSETQYF.

This clone was detected once. The chain employs TRBV30 and TRBJ2-3, with TRBD2 identical over 11 bases. The CDR3 runs 14 residues. The germline gives CDR1 GTSNPN, CDR2 SVGIG (reference sequence). V lost 5 bases to trimming and J lost 2 bases; unmatched junction nucleotides: 3. The CDR3 reads CAWGTSGFTDTQYF. In DNA form, the CDR3 reads TGTGCCTGGGGGACTAGCGGCTTCACAGATACGCAGTATTTT. The full variable domain, in which reference TRBV30 and TRBJ2-3 provide the parts outside the CDR3, is SQTIHQWPATLVQPVGSPLSLECTVEGTSNPNLYWYRQAAGRGLQLLFYSVGIGQISSEVPQNLSASRPQDRQFILSSKKLLLSDSGFYLCAWGTSGFTDTQYFGPGTRLTVL.

J is TRBJ1-5 and V is TRBV28; tentatively, D is TRBD1 (5 bases). The CDR3 spans 18 residues. Between the trimmed V and J ends, which lost 2 bases and 4 bases, there was a span of 21 bases. CDR1 and CDR2 from the germline V gene are MDHEN and SYDVKM. CDR3 sequence: CASSLNFISTAPNQPQHF. CDR3 coding DNA: TGTGCCAGCAGTTTAAATTTTATATCGACAGCGCCTAATCAGCCCCAGCATTTT.

This clone is a singleton in its sample. This chain uses TRBV6-2 or TRBV6-3 with TRBJ2-7; 12 bases line up with TRBD2. The trim removed 4 bases at V and 2 bases at J, leaving 6 bases unmatched. Germline V CDR1 and CDR2: MNHEY, SVGEGT. The CDR3 runs 16 residues. CDR3 in amino acids: CASSWRTSGATYEQYF. DNA of the CDR3: TGTGCCAGCAGTTGGCGGACTAGCGGGGCTACCTACGAGCAGTACTTC.

This chain connects TRBV7-2 to TRBJ2-1, with TRBD2 matching over 9 bases. J gave up 0 bases and V 5 bases, and 5 bases lay outside the gene matches. The germline V gene has CDR1 SGHTA and CDR2 FQGNSA. The CDR3 is 16 residues long. DNA of the CDR3: TGTGCCAGCAGCCCAATAGCGGGAGACTCCTACAATGAGCAGTTCTTC. It is translated as CASSPIAGDSYNEQFF. Full variable domain (rest looked up from reference TRBV7-2 and TRBJ2-1): GAGVSQSPSNKVTEKGKDVELRCDPISGHTALYWYRQSLGQGLEFLIYFQGNSAPDKSGLPSDRFSAERTGGSVSTLTIQRTQQEDSAVYLCASSPIAGDSYNEQFFGPGTRLTVL.

This clone was found once. The chain links TRBV6-5 to TRBJ2-6; weak D call: TRBD2 (6 bases). Trimming stripped 8 bases from V and 4 bases from J, with 15 bases between. The CDR3 sequence is 15 residues long. The germline V gene encodes CDR1 MNHEY and CDR2 SVGAGI. CDR3 DNA: TGTGCCAGCCTTGGGAGGAGAGCCGGGGCCAACGTCCTGACTTTC. Translation gives CASLGRRAGANVLTF.

This chain joins TRBV2 and TRBJ1-1, with D hard to call. Germline V gene sequence: CDR1 SNHLY, CDR2 FYNNEI. The V and J ends lost 4 bases and 4 bases respectively, with 16 bases between them. The CDR3 loop spans 15 amino acids. The CDR3 spells CASSGRGLRGTEAFF. The DNA for the CDR3 is TGTGCCAGCAGTGGACGCGGACTCCGAGGCACTGAAGCTTTCTTT.

This clone appeared a few times. The rearrangement links TRBV27 to TRBJ2-5; possibly TRBD2 for D (6 bases). Germline lookup yields CDR1 MNHEY and CDR2 SMNVEV (reference sequence). The V and J ends lost 2 bases and 3 bases respectively, with 7 bases between them. The CDR3 runs to 13 residues. This CDR3 reads CASSLRREETQYF. The CDR3 nucleotides read TGTGCCAGCAGTTTAAGGAGGGAAGAGACCCAGTACTTC.

The chain has TRBV19 and TRBJ2-1, with D possibly TRBD1 on 6 matching bases. V gave up 7 bases and J gave up 6 bases, with 16 bases separating them. CDR3 length: 14 amino acids. The germline gives CDR1 LNHDA, CDR2 SQIVND (reference sequence). CDR3 in DNA: TGTGCCAGTATCAGGGGACACTCGACCAATGAGCAGTTCTTC. Amino acid sequence: CASIRGHSTNEQFF.

In the case of this clone: The same CDR3 arises from other DNA sequences in this sample as well. The V gene is TRBV5-1, the J gene TRBJ2-7, with 7 bases identical to TRBD1. The CDR3 runs 14 residues. The V and J ends lost 2 bases and 1 base, in that order; junction bases with no gene match: 3. Per the germline V gene, CDR1 is SGHRS and CDR2 is YFSETQ. This chain's CDR3 is CASSLQGISYEQYF. The DNA for the CDR3 is TGCGCCAGCAGCTTACAGGGGATTTCCTACGAGCAGTACTTC.